Sequencing of this T cell receptor (beta chain) was carried out in a study of OX40 agonist ivuxolimab in advanced cancers. About the full investigation: Ivuxolimab, which targeted the costimulatory receptor OX40 (CD134), was an agonistic, fully human IgG2 monoclonal antibody. Intravenous ivuxolimab was administered to patients every 2 weeks at six dose levels: 0.01, 0.1, 0.3, 1.5, 3 and 10 mg/kg. Of the roughly 54 patients in dose escalation, some 20 had hepatocellular carcinoma, approximately 15 had melanoma, 9 had renal cell carcinoma and 9 had head and neck cancer. The dose-escalation cohort was around 83% male with a mean age of roughly 60 years, ranging from roughly 23 to 79. Patients were allowed to have had prior anti-PD-1, anti-PD-L1 or anti-CTLA-4 therapy, and 30% to 40% of the dose-escalation patients had been treated with checkpoint inhibitors. Partial responses occurred in three dose-escalation patients: two with cutaneous melanoma and one with hepatocellular carcinoma. Peripheral TCRbeta sequencing aimed to test whether ivuxolimab altered TCR sequence diversity and caused clonal T-cell expansion. The paper reports the monotherapy dose-escalation portion (N of about 47 patients) of the phase I ivuxolimab trial.

Patients with a history of autoimmune disease or receiving systemic immunosuppression were excluded from the trial. Peripheral blood for TCR sequencing was drawn from every dose cohort at baseline, at cycle 4 day 1 and at cycle 7 day 1. The samples were taken from a phase I, first-in-human, multicenter, open-label dose-escalation trial of ivuxolimab. Adults with locally advanced or metastatic head and neck squamous cell, hepatocellular, melanoma or renal cell carcinoma were enrolled in the trial. Before TCR sequencing, CD4+ T cells and CD8+ T cells were sorted from peripheral blood as separate populations. Inclusive of the bounding cysteine and phenylalanine, the CDR3 is 15 residues long. CDR3 DNA is the only sequence kept; it has 45 bases, read in frame from the first base. V loses 4 bases of germline sequence and J loses 1 base, and the interval between the two ends is 13 bases. Reading the germline V gene (reference sequence) gives CDR1 LNHDA and CDR2 SQIVND.

For sequencing of the TCRbeta CDR3 region, genomic DNA was extracted from the sorted cells. The immunoSEQ Assay was used for sequencing of TCRbeta CDR3 regions. As stored in TCRdb, this immuneACCESS dataset retains in-frame rearrangements with V and J assigned. A fraction of the clones does not appear; measured against another copy, unresolved V genes explain less than half of the discrepancy, and the remainder lacks a known reason. The sample yields roughly 20,000 clones; roughly 82% were counted once. Of the sample, approximately 3.1% is held by the ten largest clones. Findings and caveats that apply to the study as a whole: The antigen specificity of the peripheral T cells that underwent clonal expansion was not determined. Low levels of normalized T-cell clonal expansion were also shown by some nonresponding patients. Partial responders in the 0.1-3.0 mg/kg groups had among the lowest normalized peripheral clonal expansion, especially among CD8+ T cells. At doses from 0.1 to 3.0 mg/kg, clonal expansion was seen in both CD4+ and CD8+ blood T cells between baseline and week 6. After ivuxolimab, CD8+ T cells had more expanded clones than CD4+ T cells on average.

On this clone: The target of this receptor is not known. No qualities accompany the bases; no much larger clone lies one base away.

The input for sequencing was CD4+ or CD8+ T cells sorted from blood, taken in a trial of the OX40 agonist ivuxolimab. This TCR was sampled from an adult with an advanced solid tumor such as melanoma, head and neck, liver or kidney cancer. Recombination joined TRBV19 with TRBJ1-1, and the D gene may be TRBD1, 5 bases matching. The DNA sequence follows: TGTGCCAGTAGTAGGACGGGGGGATCGAACACTGAAGCTTTCTTT. Its product reads: CASSRTGGSNTEAFF.